This T cell receptor beta chain was found in a study of vaccination and CD4 T cells after COVID-19. Overall study: Collection of post-vaccine samples followed dose two by a median roughly 68 days, spanning a range of 14 to 241.

Germline loops: CDR1 SGHTA, CDR2 FQGNSA. This CDR3 is 13 amino acids long. Germline trimming cut 3 bases from V and 7 bases from J; bases unmatched to any gene: 5. The treatment is: approximately 9-day PBMC culture with coronavirus spike peptide pools or control peptides (ViraFEST assay). Two million PBMCs per well were cultured with approximately 9.8 IU/ml IL-2 and 8.5 to 10 ug/ml peptide pools. This clonotype is labeled as medium-sized. Antigen: not known. Sequencing of the DNA from cultured CD4+ T cells was carried out with the Oncomine TCR Beta short-read assay. TCRdb itself ran the PCR reads through MiXCR, one entry per CDR3 protein. The table has roughly 7,200 distinct CDR3 sequences, roughly 25% seen once.

The sample in question was CD4+ T cells from blood, cultured in vitro, obtained after SARS-CoV-2 vaccination. V is TRBV7-2 and J is TRBJ1-2, with TRBD1 matching 7 bases. The sequence derives from a human donor who had recovered from COVID-19. The chain's CDR3 is CASSLGQWTGYTF. In nucleotides, the CDR3 is TGTGCCAGCAGCTTGGGACAGTGGACTGGCTACACCTTC.